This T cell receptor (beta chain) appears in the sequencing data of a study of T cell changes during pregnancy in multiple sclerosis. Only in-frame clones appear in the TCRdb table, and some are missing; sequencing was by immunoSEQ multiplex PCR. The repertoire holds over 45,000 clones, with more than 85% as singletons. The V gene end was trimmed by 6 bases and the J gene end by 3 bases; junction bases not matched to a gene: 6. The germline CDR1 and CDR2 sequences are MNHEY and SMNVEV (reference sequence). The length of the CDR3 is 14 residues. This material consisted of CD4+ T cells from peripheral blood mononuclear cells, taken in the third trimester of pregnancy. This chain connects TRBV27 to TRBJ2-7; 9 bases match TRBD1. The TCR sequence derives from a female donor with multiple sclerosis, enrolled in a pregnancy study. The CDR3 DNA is TGTGCCAGCAGGCCGGGACAGGGCGGCTACGAGCAGTACTTC. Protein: CASRPGQGGYEQYF.